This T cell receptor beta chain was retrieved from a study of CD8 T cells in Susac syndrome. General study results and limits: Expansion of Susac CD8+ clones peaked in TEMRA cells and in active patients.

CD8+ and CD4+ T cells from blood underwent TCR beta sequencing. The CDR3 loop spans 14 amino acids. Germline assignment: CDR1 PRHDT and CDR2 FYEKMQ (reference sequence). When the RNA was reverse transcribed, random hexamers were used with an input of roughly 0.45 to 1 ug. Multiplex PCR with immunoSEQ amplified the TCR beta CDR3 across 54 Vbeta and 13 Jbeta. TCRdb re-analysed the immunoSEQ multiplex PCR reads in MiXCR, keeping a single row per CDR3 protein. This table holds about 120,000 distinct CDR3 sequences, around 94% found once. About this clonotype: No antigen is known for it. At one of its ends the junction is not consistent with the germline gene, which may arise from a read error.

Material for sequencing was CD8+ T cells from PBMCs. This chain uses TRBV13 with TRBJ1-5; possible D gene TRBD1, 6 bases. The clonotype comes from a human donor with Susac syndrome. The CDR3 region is CASSIGGGNQPQHF. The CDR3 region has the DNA TGTGCCAGCAGCATAGGGGGGGGCAATCAGCCCCAGCATTTT.